The entry below gives a single TCR beta chain sequence along with its context. This clonotype occurred a few times. It has no known antigen specificity. Nothing much larger sits one base from this clone, and base qualities are not available. Stable Graves' hyperthyroidism was defined as no progression to ophthalmopathy during 18 months of follow-up. Hyperthyroidism patients were aged 18 to 65 years and newly diagnosed, with disease duration of less than 2 months. Patients with uncontrolled infections, other autoimmune diseases, pregnancy or lactation were excluded. Clinical symptoms, serum thyroxine and TRAb, thyroid ultrasound, and orbital computed tomography formed the basis for the diagnoses. PBMCs were separated from 10 ml of fresh peripheral blood using Ficoll-Paque density gradient centrifugation. Trizol reagent was used to extract total RNA, and RNA quality was then checked on an Agilent 2100 Bioanalyzer.

The sample comes from a study of T cells in Graves' hyperthyroidism and ophthalmopathy (dated by TCRdb to about 2019). As for the study more broadly: Peripheral blood was sampled at the time of initial diagnosis, prior to any treatment. TCR V-J signatures able to tell the groups apart were searched for in a discovery cohort of more than 90 patients, of whom approximately 40 had Graves' ophthalmopathy and 55 to 60 had stable Graves' hyperthyroidism. Whether ophthalmopathy could be predicted prospectively was tested in an independent validation cohort made up of about 20 hyperthyroidism patients plus 17 patients who later progressed to ophthalmopathy. The 75 to 100 discovery patients were randomly split 7:3 into training and test sets. In addition, the study compared T-cell repertoires in thyroid tissue and in blood from several Graves' hyperthyroidism patients. Following sampling, methimazole starting at 30 mg daily was given to hyperthyroidism patients, and high-dose intravenous methylprednisolone was given to ophthalmopathy patients. According to the paper, TCR Vbeta CDR3 sequencing was carried out on some 130 peripheral blood samples, which came from about 45 ophthalmopathy, some 73 hyperthyroidism and roughly 17 progressor patients.

The TCR beta CDR3 regions were amplified from RNA transcripts. The first round of RT-PCR for the TCR CDR3 was performed with the HTBI primer set and the Qiagen OneStep RT-PCR kit. Libraries were constructed in a second round of multiplex PCR, after which size selection and purification were carried out. Paired-end sequencing of the libraries was performed with 100 bp reads on an Illumina HiSeq2000. On the study's bioinformatics: SOAPnuke was used to process the raw data, with reads discarded if the reads contained adapters or uncalled bases, had a mean Phred below 15, or lacked an exact constant-primer or identifier match. High-quality paired reads were merged using COPE v1.2.5, and each unique nucleotide sequence was defined as a clonotype. Clonotypes were aligned to IMGT TRBV, TRBD and TRBJ reference segments using MiTCR v1.1. The analysis included only V-J combinations with a frequency above 0.0001, which together covered more than 99% of the repertoires. The TCS score was defined as the ratio of F50 (clonal expansion) to E x V (chaos), calculated using BLOSUM62-based TCRdist between CDR3 peptides within each V-J. Welch's t-statistics and random forest reduced roughly 530 V-J features to 10 to 15, which were used in a naive Bayes classifier (R e1071). TCRdb itself trimmed the public reads at Q25 with fastp, ran MiXCR and retained productive beta chains. Each CDR3 protein gets just one entry, which takes the most common genes and DNA from the rows behind it. In this record, the V and J calls reflect TCRdb's handling and not the investigators' own analysis. Within this sample are about 550,000 distinct CDR3 sequences, with around 20% of them counted one time only. The top ten clones comprise about a quarter of the sample.

Results and caveats for the whole study, not just this receptor: Blood samples also contained most of the expanded thyroid clonotypes (frequency above 0.001), which suggests that blood repertoires may reflect thyroid immune responses. A model built on a 13 V-J signature distinguished ophthalmopathy from stable hyperthyroidism, reaching 85% to 90% sensitivity and under 84% specificity in cross-validation and 80%/75% in testing. Sample size was not statistically predetermined, and investigators were not blinded to group allocation. In validation, the model predicted progression to ophthalmopathy with approximately 71% sensitivity and about 72% specificity, a median of approximately 6.5 months before onset.

The TCR originated in a man younger than 30 with Graves' hyperthyroidism. Input material: blood.

The CDR3 amino acid sequence is: CASSLTGPLYGYTF. The nucleotide sequence reads TGTGCCAGCAGCTTAACGGGGCCTCTGTATGGCTACACCTTC. The chain is made from TRBV7-2 and TRBJ1-2; perhaps TRBD1 is the D gene, with 5 bases matching. The germline V gene provides CDR1 SGHTA and CDR2 FQGNSA. The CDR3 measures 14 amino acids from cysteine to phenylalanine. Here the CDR3 DNA is all that survives: 42 bases in frame from base 1. Trimming removed 2 bases from V and 5 bases from J, leaving 12 bases between the germline ends.